This T cell receptor (beta chain) came from a study of T cells after posttransplantation cyclophosphamide (dated by TCRdb to about 2016). Regarding the study in general: Using TRB sequencing, the study followed how the T cell repertoire rebuilt after myeloablative bone marrow transplantation with posttransplantation cyclophosphamide given as GVHD prophylaxis. Samples from 35 PTCy-treated patients and approximately 15 related bone marrow donors of those patients were subjected to antigen receptor sequencing. Blood from all 35 or so PTCy patients who had 1-year posttransplant specimens underwent TRB sequencing. In 3 patients, up to about 3 additional blood samples taken between 2 and 5.2 years after transplant also underwent TRB sequencing, as did pretransplant blood from 4 patients. TRA and TRB clonality were tightly correlated in several samples, so subsequent TCR analyses focused on TRB only. Public TRB sequences were compared against a database of over 3,000 sequences linked to responses to pathogens, tumor antigens, self-antigens and alloantigens.

There are 17 amino acids in the CDR3, from cysteine to phenylalanine inclusive. Only the CDR3 DNA stays, 51 bases, in frame from base 1. The junction shows trimming of 0 bases on V and 3 bases on J, plus 15 bases between the germline ends. The germline V gene gives CDR1 as SNHLY and CDR2 as FYNNEI. Related bone marrow donors provided peripheral blood samples on the day of marrow donation. Mononuclear cells from peripheral blood and bone marrow were separated by Ficoll-Hypaque density centrifugation and then cryopreserved. TRB sequencing used genomic DNA with the immunoSEQ assay at survey resolution or the hsTCRB kit. The study's processing was this. The immunoSEQ software handled the initial read processing, while the LymphoSeq R package was used for the repertoire analyses. For each TRB dataset, clonality was calculated as 1 minus normalized Shannon entropy, and the Gini coefficient was computed as well. Phenotypes of unsorted samples were inferred by mapping TRB sequences from sorted subsets of the recipient or donor onto the same recipient's unsorted samples. TCRdb stores this immuneACCESS table with in-frame sequences only. Part of the clones is absent; in the studies checked, under half of the shortfall reflects unresolved V genes, and no reason is known for the rest. V, J and clone size were drawn from that table, and D and trimming were deduced from the DNA. The sample yields about 50,000 clones; 85% to 95% were counted once. Clones ranked in the top ten supply around 3% of the sample.

What the authors observed across the whole study: Across about 49 patients, TRB clonality was highly associated with recipient CMV seropositivity and CMV reactivation, and PTCy diversity was similar to diversity in CNI/methotrexate controls. At 1-2 months, donor-recipient similarity was low but rose over the first year, and the later blood repertoires were often dominated by donor CD8+ memory clones. The TRB repertoires of T cells infiltrating skin or GI tract showed only limited overlap with the TRB repertoires of T cells in blood.

About this clone itself: Its antigen is not yet known. No per-base quality is available; no much larger clone lies one base away.

Sequenced input: PBMCs. The origin of this receptor is a woman aged 25 to 39 in good health and a related stem cell transplant donor. The sequence joins TRBV2 to TRBJ2-4; TRBD2 is possibly the D segment (6 matching bases). Here the CDR3 is given as CASSEASSGRIKNIQYF. The DNA is as follows: TGTGCCAGCAGTGAAGCTAGTAGCGGCAGGATCAAAAACATTCAGTACTTC.